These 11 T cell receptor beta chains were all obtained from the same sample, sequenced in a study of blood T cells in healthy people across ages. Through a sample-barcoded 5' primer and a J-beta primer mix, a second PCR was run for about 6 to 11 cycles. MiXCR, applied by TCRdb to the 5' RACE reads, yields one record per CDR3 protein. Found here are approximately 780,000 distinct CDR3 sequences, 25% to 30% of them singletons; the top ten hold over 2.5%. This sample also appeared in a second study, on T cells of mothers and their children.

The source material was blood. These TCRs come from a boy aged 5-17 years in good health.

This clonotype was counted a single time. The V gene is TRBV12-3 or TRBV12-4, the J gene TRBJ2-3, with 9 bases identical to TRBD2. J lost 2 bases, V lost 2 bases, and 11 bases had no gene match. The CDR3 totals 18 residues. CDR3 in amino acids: CASSLFGPGLAFTDTQYF. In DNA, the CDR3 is TGTGCCAGCAGTTTATTTGGACCGGGACTAGCATTCACAGATACGCAGTATTTT.

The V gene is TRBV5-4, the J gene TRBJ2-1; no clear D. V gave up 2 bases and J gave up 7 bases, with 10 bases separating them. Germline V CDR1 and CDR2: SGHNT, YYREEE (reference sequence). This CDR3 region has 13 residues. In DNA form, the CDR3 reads TGTGCCAGCAGCTTCGGGTCCCTAAATGAGCAGTTCTTC. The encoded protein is CASSFGSLNEQFF.

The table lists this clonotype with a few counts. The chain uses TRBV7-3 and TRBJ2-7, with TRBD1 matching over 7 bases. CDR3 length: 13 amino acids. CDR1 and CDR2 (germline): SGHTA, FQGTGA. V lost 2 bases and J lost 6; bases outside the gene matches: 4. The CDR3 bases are TGTGCCAGCAGCTTACGACAGGGTCGCGAGCAGTACTTC. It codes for CASSLRQGREQYF.

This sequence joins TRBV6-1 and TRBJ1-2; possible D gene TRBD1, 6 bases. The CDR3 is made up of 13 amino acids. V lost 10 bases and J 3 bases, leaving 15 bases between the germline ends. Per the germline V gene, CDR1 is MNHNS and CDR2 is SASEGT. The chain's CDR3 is CATPIQGYYGYTF. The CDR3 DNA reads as TGTGCCACCCCGATTCAGGGGTACTATGGCTACACCTTC.

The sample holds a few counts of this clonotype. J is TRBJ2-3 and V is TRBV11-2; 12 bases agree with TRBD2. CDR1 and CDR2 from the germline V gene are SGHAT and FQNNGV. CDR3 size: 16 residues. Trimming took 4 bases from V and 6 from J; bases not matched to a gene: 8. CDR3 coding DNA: TGTGCCAGCAGCTATCGGACTAGCGGGGTAGGGGATACGCAGTATTTT. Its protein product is CASSYRTSGVGDTQYF.

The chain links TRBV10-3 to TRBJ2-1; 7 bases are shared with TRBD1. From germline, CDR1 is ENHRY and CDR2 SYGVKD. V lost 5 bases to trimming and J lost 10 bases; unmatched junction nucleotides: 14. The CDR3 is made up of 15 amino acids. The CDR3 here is CAISSAIQGQDEQFF. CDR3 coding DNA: TGTGCCATCAGTTCTGCTATACAGGGGCAGGACGAGCAGTTCTTC.

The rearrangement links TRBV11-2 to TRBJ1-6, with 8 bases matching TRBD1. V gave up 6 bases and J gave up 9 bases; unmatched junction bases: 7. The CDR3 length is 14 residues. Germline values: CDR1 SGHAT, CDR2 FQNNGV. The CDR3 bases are TGTGCCAGCAGACAACAGGGGGGTCGTTCACCCCTCCACTTT. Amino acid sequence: CASRQQGGRSPLHF.

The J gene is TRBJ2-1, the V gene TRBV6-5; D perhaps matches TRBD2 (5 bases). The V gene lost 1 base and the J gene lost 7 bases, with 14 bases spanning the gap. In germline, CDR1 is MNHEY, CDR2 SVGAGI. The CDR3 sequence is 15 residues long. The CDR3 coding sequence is TGTGCCAGCAGTTACTTCGGGGTGGCGAGAAATGAGCAGTTCTTC. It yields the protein CASSYFGVARNEQFF.

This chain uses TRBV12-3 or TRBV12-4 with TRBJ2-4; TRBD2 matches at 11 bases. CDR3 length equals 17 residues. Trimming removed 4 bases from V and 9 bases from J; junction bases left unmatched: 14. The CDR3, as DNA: TGTGCCAGCAGTTCATCCCTTAGCGGGGGGGCCGGGCGCATTCAGTACTTC. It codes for CASSSSLSGGAGRIQYF.

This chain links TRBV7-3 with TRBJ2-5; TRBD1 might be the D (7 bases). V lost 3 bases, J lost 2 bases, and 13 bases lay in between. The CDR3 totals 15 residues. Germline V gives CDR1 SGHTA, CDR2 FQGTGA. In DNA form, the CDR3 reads TGTGCCAGCAGCTTGGTCGGGGGACAGCAAGAGACCCAGTACTTC. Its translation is CASSLVGGQQETQYF. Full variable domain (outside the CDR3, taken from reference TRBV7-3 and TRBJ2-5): GAGVSQTPSNKVTEKGKYVELRCDPISGHTALYWYRQSLGQGPEFLIYFQGTGAADDSGLPNDRFFAVRPEGSVSTLKIQRTERGDSAVYLCASSLVGGQQETQYFGPGTRLLVL.

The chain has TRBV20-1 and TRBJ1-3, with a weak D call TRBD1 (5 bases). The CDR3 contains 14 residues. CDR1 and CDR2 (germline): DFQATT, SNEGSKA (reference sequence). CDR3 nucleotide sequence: TGCAGGTTGATCCCGGGACGTTACGAAAACACCATATATTTT. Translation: CRLIPGRYENTIYF.